The source of this T cell receptor beta chain is a study of CD8 T cells in Susac syndrome. With random hexamers, roughly 0.45 to 1 ug RNA was reverse transcribed. It was immunoSEQ multiplex PCR that amplified TCR beta CDR3 across 54 Vbeta and 13 Jbeta. A single record per CDR3 protein comes from TCRdb applying MiXCR to the immunoSEQ multiplex PCR reads. The repertoire holds a few hundred thousand distinct CDR3 sequences, with 75% to 90% as singletons. Trimming shortened V by 3 bases and J by 0 bases, and 17 bases separated the two germline ends. The V gene's germline CDR1 is WNHNN and CDR2 SYGVQD (reference sequence). The CDR3 totals 18 residues. As to this clonotype: Its antigen is as yet unknown.

Broader study findings: A relatively small number of individuals underwent TCR sequencing and HLA analysis.

The multiple sclerosis controls comprised treatment-naive patients whose relapsing-remitting disease was stable or active. TEMRA cells were FACS-enriched, and CD8+ and CD4+ T cells were isolated negatively. The sample consisted of CD8+ T cells from PBMCs. This sequence originates from a human donor with multiple sclerosis. This chain links TRBV10-1 with TRBJ2-2, with D possibly TRBD2 on 6 matching bases. The CDR3 DNA is TGCGCCAGCAGTGACGTGGGACTCGATCGAGCGAACACCGGGGAGCTGTTTTTT. It is translated as CASSDVGLDRANTGELFF.